These T cell receptor beta chains were read from a single sample in a study of tumor-infiltrating lymphocytes in primary liver carcinoma. TCRdb independently ran MiXCR on the multiplex PCR reads; one entry per CDR3 protein. The sample lists about 180,000 distinct CDR3 sequences, about 60% seen once, with around 68% in the top ten. Sequencing input: peripheral blood. These receptors all stem from a man aged 40-55 years with primary liver carcinoma and hepatitis B virus infection. Each CDR3 is given with its conserved first and last residue. The D gene is left open where the match is weak. Clone size appears in some rows only: once, few, many, or a class for an expanded clone.

J: TRBJ2-1; size: NA; D: TRBD2; V: TRBV5-1; CDR3: CASSLYSGRSYNEQFF; DNA: TGCGCCAGCAGCTTGTATAGCGGGAGATCCTACAATGAGCAGTTCTTC
J: TRBJ2-7; size: NA; D: NA; V: TRBV7-9; CDR3: CASSGLVGAEQYF; DNA: TGTGCCAGCAGCGGCCTAGTGGGCGCCGAGCAGTACTTC
J: TRBJ2-3; size: NA; D: NA; V: TRBV12-3/TRBV12-4; CDR3: CASSSRGAGTDTQYF; DNA: TGTGCCAGCAGTTCAAGGGGGGCTGGCACAGATACGCAGTATTTT
J: TRBJ2-7; size: once; D: NA; V: TRBV11-2; CDR3: CTSSLSSWVTYEQYF; DNA: TGTACCAGCAGCTTATCCAGCTGGGTTACCTACGAGCAGTACTTC
J: TRBJ2-5; size: NA; D: NA; V: TRBV24-1; CDR3: CATSDSSSEETQYF; DNA: TGTGCCACCAGTGATTCTTCTAGCGAAGAGACCCAGTACTTC
J: TRBJ2-6; size: NA; D: NA; V: TRBV7-8; CDR3: CASSLVWGSGANVLTF; DNA: TGTGCCAGCAGCTTAGTTTGGGGCTCAGGGGCCAACGTCCTGACTTTC
J: TRBJ1-1; size: NA; D: TRBD1; V: TRBV29-1; CDR3: CSVKDRGNTEAFF; DNA: TGCAGTGTCAAGGACAGGGGCAACACTGAAGCTTTCTTT
J: TRBJ1-4; size: NA; D: TRBD1; V: TRBV5-5; CDR3: CASSPGQGIVEEKLFF; DNA: TGTGCCAGCAGCCCGGGACAGGGGATTGTGGAGGAAAAACTGTTTTTT
J: TRBJ2-3; size: once; D: NA; V: TRBV12-3/TRBV12-4; CDR3: CARSLPSRFGDTQYF; DNA: TGTGCCAGGAGTCTACCTAGCCGGTTCGGAGATACGCAGTATTTT
J: TRBJ2-6; size: many; D: TRBD1; V: TRBV11-2; CDR3: CASSPYGTGRSGANVLTF; DNA: TGTGCCAGCAGCCCCTACGGGACAGGGAGATCTGGGGCCAACGTCCTGACTTTC
J: TRBJ1-3; size: NA; D: NA; V: TRBV11-2; CDR3: CASAQGTGSTIYF; DNA: TGTGCCTCAGCCCAGGGAACTGGAAGCACTATATATTTT
J: TRBJ2-3; size: few; D: NA; V: TRBV12-3/TRBV12-4; CDR3: CASSRRHGGSRSTDTQYF; DNA: TGTGCCAGCAGCCGTCGACACGGGGGATCAAGGAGCACAGATACGCAGTATTTT
J: TRBJ2-3; size: NA; D: TRBD2; V: TRBV11-2; CDR3: CASSLSGRWEDMQYF; DNA: TGTGCCAGCAGCCTAAGCGGGAGGTGGGAAGATATGCAGTATTTT
J: TRBJ2-7; size: NA; D: NA; V: TRBV4-1; CDR3: CASSQEVTDYEQYF; DNA: TGCGCCAGCAGCCAAGAGGTGACAGACTACGAGCAGTACTTC
J: TRBJ2-2; size: NA; D: TRBD2; V: TRBV6-5; CDR3: CASRTIAGPGELFF; DNA: TGTGCCAGCAGAACAATAGCGGGACCCGGGGAGCTGTTTTTT
J: TRBJ2-7; size: NA; D: NA; V: TRBV28; CDR3: CASSLRDNLVEQYF; DNA: TGTGCCAGCAGCCTGCGGGACAATCTCGTCGAGCAGTACTTC
J: TRBJ2-7; size: NA; D: NA; V: TRBV11-2; CDR3: CASSPAGPISYEHYF; DNA: TGTGCCAGCAGCCCAGCGGGCCCCATCTCCTACGAGCACTACTTC
J: TRBJ2-1; size: NA; D: NA; V: TRBV7-8; CDR3: CASSLQALSSYNEQFF; DNA: TGTGCCAGCAGCTTACAAGCTCTGAGCTCCTACAATGAGCAGTTCTTC
J: TRBJ1-4; size: many; D: NA; V: TRBV13; CDR3: CASSEGGIRSEKLFF; DNA: TGTGCCAGCAGCGAGGGGGGCATCAGGAGTGAAAAACTGTTTTTT
J: TRBJ2-3; size: NA; D: TRBD1; V: TRBV5-4; CDR3: CASSWDRGQDTQYF; DNA: TGTGCCAGCAGTTGGGACAGGGGGCAAGATACCCAGTATTTT
J: TRBJ2-2; size: many; D: NA; V: TRBV12-3/TRBV12-4; CDR3: CASAPNRGKTGELFF; DNA: TGTGCCAGCGCACCCAACCGGGGGAAGACCGGGGAGCTGTTTTTT
J: TRBJ2-1; size: NA; D: NA; V: TRBV24-1; CDR3: CATSRAQGLIDNEQFF; DNA: TGTGCCACCAGTCGCGCACAGGGATTAATTGACAATGAGCAGTTCTTC
J: TRBJ2-7; size: many; D: TRBD2; V: TRBV11-1; CDR3: CASSDLLAGAYEQYF; DNA: TGTGCCAGCAGCGACTTACTAGCGGGAGCTTACGAGCAGTACTTC
J: TRBJ2-7; size: few; D: NA; V: TRBV6-1; CDR3: CASSEPGVYEQYF; DNA: TGTGCCAGCAGTGAACCGGGGGTCTACGAGCAGTACTTC
J: TRBJ2-3; size: many; D: TRBD2; V: TRBV11-2; CDR3: CASSLGGTSATDTQYF; DNA: TGTGCCAGCAGCTTAGGTGGGACTAGCGCCACAGATACGCAGTATTTT
J: TRBJ2-1; size: NA; D: NA; V: TRBV11-2; CDR3: CASRSDSKQFF; DNA: TGTGCCAGCAGGTCAGACAGTAAGCAGTTCTTC
J: TRBJ2-5; size: NA; D: TRBD1; V: TRBV24-1; CDR3: CTTRDRQETQYF; DNA: TGTACCACCAGGGACAGACAAGAGACCCAGTACTTC
J: TRBJ2-7; size: once; D: NA; V: TRBV10-2; CDR3: CANSETDYWQDRYEQYF; DNA: TGCGCCAACAGTGAAACAGATTACTGGCAGGATAGATACGAGCAGTACTTC
J: TRBJ2-3; size: NA; D: TRBD2; V: TRBV5-4; CDR3: CASSLAGEGADTQYF; DNA: TGTGCCAGCAGCCTAGCGGGAGAAGGAGCAGATACACAGTATTTT
J: TRBJ1-5; size: NA; D: NA; V: TRBV30; CDR3: CAWMRQGPNQPQHF; DNA: TGTGCCTGGATGAGGCAGGGCCCCAATCAGCCCCAGCATTTT
J: TRBJ1-1; size: NA; D: TRBD1; V: TRBV6-1; CDR3: CATPRGPGMNTEAFF; DNA: TGTGCCACCCCGAGGGGGCCAGGGATGAACACTGAAGCTTTCTTT
J: TRBJ1-6; size: NA; D: TRBD1; V: TRBV6-5; CDR3: CASTLGQGPSPLHF; DNA: TGTGCCAGCACCCTGGGACAGGGTCCATCACCCCTCCACTTT